The 20 T cell receptor beta chains presented below share a single source sample, sequenced in a study of blood T cell repertoires in COVID-19 (TCRdb year 2020). Preparation of the library involved the immunoSEQ multiplex PCR assay. The immuneACCESS repertoire file appears here via TCRdb, limited to in-frame rearrangements. These files lack a portion of the clones; in checked studies, under half of the deficit traces to unresolved V genes, and the cause of the others is not known. Counted in this sample were about 280,000 clones; approximately 86% of them appeared once. Clones ranked in the top ten supply around 8.8% of the sample. Sequencing was done on a sample of peripheral blood. These receptors all stem from a man aged 35-49 years with active or convalescent COVID-19.

The J gene is TRBJ2-5, the V gene TRBV9; 11 nucleotides agree with TRBD2. Germline V gene lookup returns CDR1 SGDLS and CDR2 YYNGEE. The CDR3 has 15 amino acids. Trimming at V came to 0 bases and at J to 3 bases, leaving 1 base not matched to a gene. CDR3 region: CASSVAGLAEETQYF. In DNA form, the CDR3 reads TGTGCCAGCAGCGTAGCGGGACTAGCGGAAGAGACCCAGTACTTC.

This clone was recorded only once. The chain carries TRBV30 and TRBJ1-1; TRBD1 might be the D (6 bases). The CDR3 runs 15 residues. Trimming took 2 bases from V and 5 from J, leaving 18 bases between them. Germline V CDR1 and CDR2: GTSNPN, SVGIG (reference sequence). This chain's CDR3 is CAWSPQRGGGTEAFF. CDR3 in DNA: TGTGCCTGGAGTCCACAGAGGGGGGGAGGGACTGAAGCTTTCTTT.

This chain links TRBV6-5 with TRBJ2-5, with D perhaps matching TRBD2 (6 bases). The CDR3 spans 13 residues. Germline loops: CDR1 MNHEY, CDR2 SVGAGI. With 7 bases removed from V and 13 bases from J, the gap between germline ends came to 22 bases. CDR3 sequence: CASTEGGVVKGYF. CDR3 bases: TGTGCCAGCACCGAAGGAGGGGTCGTTAAGGGGTACTTC.

The chain uses TRBV19 and TRBJ2-2, with TRBD2 matching 7 bases. The CDR3 has 15 residues. Trimming cost V 1 base and J 4 bases; bases outside gene matches: 3. Germline CDR1 and CDR2: LNHDA and SQIVND (reference sequence). The CDR3 region has the DNA TGTGCCAGTAGTATAGTGTCTAGCGGCACCGGGGAGCTGTTTTTT. Translated, it gives CASSIVSSGTGELFF.

The V gene is TRBV5-5, the J gene TRBJ1-6, with 9 positions matching TRBD1. The germline V gene has CDR1 SGHKS and CDR2 YYEKEE (reference sequence). The CDR3 spans 14 residues. V shed 4 bases, J shed 7 bases, and the junction held 3 bases outside the gene matches. The CDR3 DNA reads TGTGCCAGCAGCACAGGACAGGGGAATTCACCCCTCCACTTT. This translates into CASSTGQGNSPLHF.

The J gene is TRBJ1-2, the V gene TRBV10-3; the match to TRBD1 covers 12 bases. The CDR3 runs to 16 residues. After removal of 6 bases from V and 3 bases from J, the junction contained 8 bases not matched to a gene. Germline CDR1 is ENHRY and CDR2 is SYGVKD. Here the CDR3 reads CAIRAGTGGRDYGYTF. The CDR3 DNA reads TGTGCCATCAGGGCCGGGACAGGGGGCAGGGACTATGGCTACACCTTC.

The chain has TRBV9 and TRBJ1-3; perhaps TRBD1 as D (5 bases). Germline lookup yields CDR1 SGDLS and CDR2 YYNGEE. V dropped 0 bases and J dropped 4 bases, with 11 bases sitting between them. CDR3 length: 15 amino acids. CDR3 region: CASSVDSGYGNTIYF. The DNA for the CDR3 is TGTGCCAGCAGCGTAGATTCAGGGTACGGAAACACCATATATTTT.

This clone was recorded only once. Other DNA sequences in this specimen translate into the identical CDR3. This sequence joins TRBV2 and TRBJ1-2; 7 bases line up with TRBD1. The CDR3 sequence is 13 residues long. The V segment lost 4 bases and the J segment 4 bases; nucleotides outside the gene matches: 3. Germline V gene sequence: CDR1 SNHLY, CDR2 FYNNEI. This CDR3 is CASSAGTVYGYTF. DNA for the CDR3: TGTGCCAGCAGTGCGGGGACAGTCTATGGCTACACCTTC.

This chain connects TRBV6-5 to TRBJ1-1, with TRBD1 matching over 9 bases. Losses at the gene ends were 4 bases for V and 4 bases for J; bases not matched to a gene: 7. Germline V CDR1 and CDR2: MNHEY, SVGAGI. This CDR3 contains 15 residues. The DNA for the CDR3 is TGTGCCAGCAGTTCCCCGGGACAGGGCAGCACTGAAGCTTTCTTT. It specifies CASSSPGQGSTEAFF.

This clone was seen a single time. This chain links TRBV27 with TRBJ2-7; 8 nucleotides align to TRBD2. Germline assignment: CDR1 MNHEY and CDR2 SMNVEV (reference sequence). Unmatched junction bases numbered 11, after V lost 6 bases and J lost 10 bases. The CDR3 is made up of 13 amino acids. The CDR3 DNA is TGTGCCAGCAGCCGGGGGGGATTCCTGGGTCAGTACTTC. This encodes CASSRGGFLGQYF.

The chain employs TRBV3-1 (or the pseudogene TRBV3-2) and TRBJ1-2; no clear D gene. This CDR3 region has 13 residues. V lost 4 bases to trimming and J lost 4 bases, with 10 bases between them. The germline V gene has CDR1 LGHDT and CDR2 YNNKEL (reference sequence). CDR3 loop: CASSPSGFYGYTF. The CDR3 nucleotides are TGTGCCAGCAGCCCCTCCGGGTTCTATGGCTACACCTTC.

The rearrangement uses TRBV30 and TRBJ2-5; tentative D call: TRBD1 (6 bases). The CDR3 contains 15 residues. V lost 3 bases and J lost 5, with 19 bases in between. Germline CDR1 GTSNPN, CDR2 SVGIG (reference sequence). CDR3: CAWRTGQRATETQYF. In nucleotides, the CDR3 is TGTGCCTGGAGAACGGGACAACGGGCGACGGAGACCCAGTACTTC.

The chain combines TRBV14 with TRBJ1-1; the D gene is possibly TRBD1 (5 bases). The CDR3 consists of 13 residues. V was pared by 4 bases and J by 10 bases, with 16 bases between. The germline gives CDR1 SGHDN, CDR2 FVKESK. CDR3 loop: CASSPPTVPRAFF. DNA for the CDR3: TGTGCCAGCAGCCCCCCGACAGTTCCGAGAGCTTTCTTT.

The gene calls are TRBV9 and TRBJ2-7, with 7 nucleotides matching TRBD1. Germline V gene lookup returns CDR1 SGDLS and CDR2 YYNGEE. This CDR3 has 14 amino acids. The V gene end was trimmed by 0 bases and the J gene end by 5 bases; junction bases not matched to a gene: 5. CDR3 in amino acids: CASSVARGGNEQYF. The CDR3 DNA follows: TGTGCCAGCAGCGTAGCGCGAGGGGGCAACGAGCAGTACTTC.

The gene calls are TRBV12-5 and TRBJ1-2; D gene unclear. Trimming stripped 2 bases from V and 2 bases from J, with 3 bases between. This CDR3 comprises 12 residues. CDR1 is LGHNT and CDR2 is FRNRAP in the germline V gene. The CDR3 loop is CASGLSNYGYTF. CDR3 coding DNA: TGTGCTAGTGGTTTGAGCAACTATGGCTACACCTTC.

The sample holds a few counts of this clone. The rearrangement joins TRBV6-6 to TRBJ1-6; 7 bases line up with TRBD1. With 5 bases clipped from V and 6 bases from J, the junction kept 16 bases outside the gene matches. Germline values: CDR1 MNHNY, CDR2 SVGAGI (reference sequence). The CDR3 length is 18 residues. This chain's CDR3 is CASSPLRNRQGTNSPLHF. The CDR3 coding sequence is TGTGCCAGCAGTCCTCTTCGAAACCGACAGGGAACTAATTCACCCCTCCACTTT.

The chain carries TRBV29-1 and TRBJ2-4, with TRBD2 identical over 12 bases. CDR1 and CDR2 (germline): SQVTM, ANQGSEA. V was clipped by 1 base and J by 6 bases; unmatched bases: 4. This CDR3 region has 15 residues. This chain's CDR3 is CSVEGSSGRGNIQYF. The CDR3 coding sequence is TGCAGCGTTGAAGGTTCTAGCGGGAGGGGAAACATTCAGTACTTC.

The rearrangement joins TRBV6-5 to TRBJ2-7; 7 bases match TRBD1. The CDR3 runs to 15 residues. Trimming took 9 bases from V and 4 from J; bases not matched to a gene: 15. Germline V gives CDR1 MNHEY, CDR2 SVGAGI. CDR3 residues: CASSAAQGSIYEQYF. For the CDR3, the DNA is TGTGCCAGTAGCGCTGCACAGGGGTCGATTTACGAGCAGTACTTC.

The rearrangement uses TRBV5-1 and TRBJ1-2; tentatively, D is TRBD1 (5 bases). The V end was cut by 0 bases, the J end by 2 bases, with 8 bases between. The CDR3 is 14 residues long. Germline V gene lookup returns CDR1 SGHRS and CDR2 YFSETQ. The CDR3 loop reads CASSLVAGNYGYTF. The CDR3 DNA reads as TGCGCCAGCAGCTTGGTTGCAGGGAACTATGGCTACACCTTC. Complete variable domain (other parts from reference TRBV5-1 and TRBJ1-2): KAGVTQTPRYLIKTRGQQVTLSCSPISGHRSVSWYQQTPGQGLQFLFEYFSETQRNKGNFPGRFSGRQFSNSRSEMNVSTLELGDSALYLCASSLVAGNYGYTFGSGTRLTVV.

The chain recombines TRBV30 with TRBJ1-5, with 9 nucleotides matching TRBD1. J lost 5 bases, V lost 2 bases, and 4 bases had no gene match. Germline loops: CDR1 GTSNPN, CDR2 SVGIG (reference sequence). The CDR3 runs to 14 residues. The DNA for the CDR3 is TGTGCCTGGAGTTTCGGACAGGGGTATCAGCCCCAGCATTTT. This codes for CAWSFGQGYQPQHF.